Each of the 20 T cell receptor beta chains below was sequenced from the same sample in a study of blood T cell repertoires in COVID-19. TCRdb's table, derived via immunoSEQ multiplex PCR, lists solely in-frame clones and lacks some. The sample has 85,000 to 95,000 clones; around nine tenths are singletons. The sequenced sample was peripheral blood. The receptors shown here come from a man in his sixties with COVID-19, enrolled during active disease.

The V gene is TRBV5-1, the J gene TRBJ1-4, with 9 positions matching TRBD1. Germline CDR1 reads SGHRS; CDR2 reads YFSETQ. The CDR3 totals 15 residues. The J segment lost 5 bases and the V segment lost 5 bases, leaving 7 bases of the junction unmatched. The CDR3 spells CASRRPGQGNEKLFF. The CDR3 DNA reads TGCGCCAGCAGAAGGCCGGGACAGGGCAATGAAAAACTGTTTTTT. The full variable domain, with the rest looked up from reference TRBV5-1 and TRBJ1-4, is KAGVTQTPRYLIKTRGQQVTLSCSPISGHRSVSWYQQTPGQGLQFLFEYFSETQRNKGNFPGRFSGRQFSNSRSEMNVSTLELGDSALYLCASRRPGQGNEKLFFGSGTQLSVL.

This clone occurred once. The CDR3 DNA reads TGTGCCAGCAGCTTAGTCGGCGCGCAGGGGGGTCTGAACACTGAAGCTTTCTTT. Protein: CASSLVGAQGGLNTEAFF. The V gene is TRBV7-8, the J gene TRBJ1-1; 7 bases match TRBD1. Germline loops: CDR1 SGHVS, CDR2 FQNEAQ. The CDR3 consists of 18 residues. J was trimmed by 0 bases and V by 1 base; bases with no gene match: 11.

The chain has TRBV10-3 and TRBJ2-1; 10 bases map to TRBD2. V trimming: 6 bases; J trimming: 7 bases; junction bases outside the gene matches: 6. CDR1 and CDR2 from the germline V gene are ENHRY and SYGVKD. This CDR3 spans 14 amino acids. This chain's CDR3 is CAIRASGSGNEQFF. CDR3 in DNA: TGTGCCATCAGGGCTAGCGGGAGCGGTAATGAGCAGTTCTTC.

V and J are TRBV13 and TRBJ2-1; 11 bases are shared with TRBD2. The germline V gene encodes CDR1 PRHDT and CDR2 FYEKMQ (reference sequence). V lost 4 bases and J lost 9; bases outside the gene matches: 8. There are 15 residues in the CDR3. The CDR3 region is CASSYLLAGAIEQFF. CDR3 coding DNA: TGTGCCAGCAGCTACTTACTAGCGGGAGCGATTGAGCAGTTCTTC.

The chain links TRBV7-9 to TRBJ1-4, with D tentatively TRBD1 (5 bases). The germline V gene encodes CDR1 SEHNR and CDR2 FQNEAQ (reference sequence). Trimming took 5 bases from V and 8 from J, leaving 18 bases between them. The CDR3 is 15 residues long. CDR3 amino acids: CASSNRQTALEKLFF. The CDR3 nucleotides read TGTGCCAGCAGCAACAGACAGACGGCCCTCGAAAAACTGTTTTTT.

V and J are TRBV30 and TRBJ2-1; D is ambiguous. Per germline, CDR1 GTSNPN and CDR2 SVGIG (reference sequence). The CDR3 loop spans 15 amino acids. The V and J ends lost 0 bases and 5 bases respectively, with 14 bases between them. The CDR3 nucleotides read TGTGCCTGGAGTGTAGCGACTGCCCCCCACAATGAGCAGTTCTTC. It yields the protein CAWSVATAPHNEQFF.

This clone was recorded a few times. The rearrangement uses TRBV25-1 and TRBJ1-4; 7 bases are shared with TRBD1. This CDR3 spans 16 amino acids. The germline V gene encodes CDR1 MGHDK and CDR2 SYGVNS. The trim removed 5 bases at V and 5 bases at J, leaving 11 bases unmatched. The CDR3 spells CASSPWKDRKNEKLFF. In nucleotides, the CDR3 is TGTGCCAGCAGTCCATGGAAGGACAGGAAGAATGAAAAACTGTTTTTT.

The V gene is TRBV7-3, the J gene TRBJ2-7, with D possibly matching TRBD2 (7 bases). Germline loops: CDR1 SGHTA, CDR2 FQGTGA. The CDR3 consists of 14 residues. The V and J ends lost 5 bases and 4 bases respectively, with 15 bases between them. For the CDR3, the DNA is TGTGCCAGCAGCCTTGGCGGGGGCGGATACGAGCAGTACTTC. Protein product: CASSLGGGGYEQYF. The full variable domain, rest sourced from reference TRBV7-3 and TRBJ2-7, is GAGVSQTPSNKVTEKGKYVELRCDPISGHTALYWYRQSLGQGPEFLIYFQGTGAADDSGLPNDRFFAVRPEGSVSTLKIQRTERGDSAVYLCASSLGGGGYEQYFGPGTRLTVT.

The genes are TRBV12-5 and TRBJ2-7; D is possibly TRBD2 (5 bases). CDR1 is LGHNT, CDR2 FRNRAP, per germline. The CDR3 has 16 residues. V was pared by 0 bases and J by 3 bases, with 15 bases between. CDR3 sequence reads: CASGLVLGITDYEQYF. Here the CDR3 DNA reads TGTGCTAGTGGTTTGGTACTAGGTATCACCGACTACGAGCAGTACTTC.

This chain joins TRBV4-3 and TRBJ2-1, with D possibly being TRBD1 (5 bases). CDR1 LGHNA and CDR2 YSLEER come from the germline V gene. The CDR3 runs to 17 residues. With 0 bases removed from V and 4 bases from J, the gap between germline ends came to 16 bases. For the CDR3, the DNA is TGCGCCAGCAGCCAAGAAGGGGCAGGCCAGATTTACAATGAGCAGTTCTTC. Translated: CASSQEGAGQIYNEQFF.

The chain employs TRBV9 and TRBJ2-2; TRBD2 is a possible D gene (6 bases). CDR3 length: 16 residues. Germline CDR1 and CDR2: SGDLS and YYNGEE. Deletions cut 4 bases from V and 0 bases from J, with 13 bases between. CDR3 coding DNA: TGTGCCAGCAGCATACGGGAGCACACGAACACCGGGGAGCTGTTTTTT. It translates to CASSIREHTNTGELFF.

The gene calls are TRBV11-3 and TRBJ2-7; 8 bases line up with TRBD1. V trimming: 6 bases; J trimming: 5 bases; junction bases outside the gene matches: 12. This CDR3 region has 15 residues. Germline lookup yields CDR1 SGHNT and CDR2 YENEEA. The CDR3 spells CASRQSLDRANEQYF. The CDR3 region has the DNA TGTGCCAGCAGGCAGAGCTTGGACAGGGCAAACGAGCAGTACTTC. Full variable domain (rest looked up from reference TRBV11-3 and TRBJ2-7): EAGVVQSPRYKIIEKKQPVAFWCNPISGHNTLYWYLQNLGQGPELLIRYENEEAVDDSQLPKDRFSAERLKGVDSTLKIQPAELGDSAVYLCASRQSLDRANEQYFGPGTRLTVT.

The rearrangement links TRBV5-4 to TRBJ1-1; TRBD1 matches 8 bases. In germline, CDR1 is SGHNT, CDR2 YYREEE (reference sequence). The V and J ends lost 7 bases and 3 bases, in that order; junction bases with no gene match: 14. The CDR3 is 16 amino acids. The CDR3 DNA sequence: TGTGCCAGCGGACCATCCCAGGGGGCGGGTGACACTGAAGCTTTCTTT. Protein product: CASGPSQGAGDTEAFF. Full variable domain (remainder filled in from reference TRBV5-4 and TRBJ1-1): ETGVTQSPTHLIKTRGQQVTLRCSSQSGHNTVSWYQQALGQGPQFIFQYYREEENGRGNFPPRFSGLQFPNYSSELNVNALELDDSALYLCASGPSQGAGDTEAFFGQGTRLTVV.

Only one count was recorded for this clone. The CDR3, as DNA: TGTGCCAGCAGCCAGGGGGTTCCGAGACAAGAGACCCAGTACTTC. Its translation: CASSQGVPRQETQYF. This rearrangement joins TRBV7-9 to TRBJ2-5, with 7 bases identical to TRBD1. Germline CDR1 reads SEHNR; CDR2 reads FQNEAQ (reference sequence). This CDR3 comprises 15 residues. V shed 5 bases, J shed 2 bases, and the junction held 8 bases outside the gene matches.

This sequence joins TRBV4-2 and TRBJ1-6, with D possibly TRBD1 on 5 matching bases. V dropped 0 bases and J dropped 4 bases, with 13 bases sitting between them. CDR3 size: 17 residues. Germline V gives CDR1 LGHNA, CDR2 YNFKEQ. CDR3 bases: TGTGCCAGCAGCCAAGATTCGAGGAGACAGTATAATTCACCCCTCCACTTT. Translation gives CASSQDSRRQYNSPLHF.

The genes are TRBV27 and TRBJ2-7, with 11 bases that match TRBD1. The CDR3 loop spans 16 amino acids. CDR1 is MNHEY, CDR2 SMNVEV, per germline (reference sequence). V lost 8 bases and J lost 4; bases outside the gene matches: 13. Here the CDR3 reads CASDSSGTGGGYEQYF. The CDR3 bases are TGTGCCAGCGATTCCTCCGGGACAGGGGGAGGGTACGAGCAGTACTTC.

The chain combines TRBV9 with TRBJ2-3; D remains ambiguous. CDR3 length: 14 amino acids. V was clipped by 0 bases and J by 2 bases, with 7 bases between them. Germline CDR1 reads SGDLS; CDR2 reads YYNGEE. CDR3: CASSVAVTTDTQYF. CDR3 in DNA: TGTGCCAGCAGCGTAGCGGTTACCACAGATACGCAGTATTTT.

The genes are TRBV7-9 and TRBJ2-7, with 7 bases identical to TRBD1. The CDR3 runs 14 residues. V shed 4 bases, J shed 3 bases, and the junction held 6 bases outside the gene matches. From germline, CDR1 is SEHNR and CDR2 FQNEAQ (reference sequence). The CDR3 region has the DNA TGTGCCAGCAGCTCTACCGGGACAGACTACGAGCAGTACTTC. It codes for CASSSTGTDYEQYF.

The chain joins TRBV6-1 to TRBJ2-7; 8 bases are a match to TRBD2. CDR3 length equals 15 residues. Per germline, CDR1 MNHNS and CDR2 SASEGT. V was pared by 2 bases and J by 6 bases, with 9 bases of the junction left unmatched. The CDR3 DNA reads TGTGCCAGCAGTGAAACAGCGGGAGAGAGGGTCGAGCAGTACTTC. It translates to CASSETAGERVEQYF.

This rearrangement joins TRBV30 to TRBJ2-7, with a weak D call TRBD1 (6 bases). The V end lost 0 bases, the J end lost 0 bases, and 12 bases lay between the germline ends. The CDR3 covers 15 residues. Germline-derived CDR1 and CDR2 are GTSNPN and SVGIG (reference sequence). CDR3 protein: CAWSVLQGSSYEQYF. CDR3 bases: TGTGCCTGGAGTGTACTTCAGGGGAGCTCCTACGAGCAGTACTTC.